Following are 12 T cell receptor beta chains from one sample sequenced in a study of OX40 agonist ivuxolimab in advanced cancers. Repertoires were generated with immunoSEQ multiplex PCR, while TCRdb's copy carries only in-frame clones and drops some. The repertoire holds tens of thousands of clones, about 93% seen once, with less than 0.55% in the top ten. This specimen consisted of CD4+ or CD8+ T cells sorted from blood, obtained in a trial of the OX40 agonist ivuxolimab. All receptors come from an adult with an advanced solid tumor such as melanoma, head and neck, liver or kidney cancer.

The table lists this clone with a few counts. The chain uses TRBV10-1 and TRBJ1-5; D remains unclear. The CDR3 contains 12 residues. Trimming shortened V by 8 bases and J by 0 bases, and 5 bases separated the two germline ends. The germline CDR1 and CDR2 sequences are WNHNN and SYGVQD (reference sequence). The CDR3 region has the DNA TGCGCCAGCTGGGATAGCAATCAGCCCCAGCATTTT. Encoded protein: CASWDSNQPQHF.

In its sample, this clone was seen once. The CDR3, as DNA: TGTGCCAGCACCCCTTCACAGGGAGTTAACTATGGCTACACCTTC. It translates to CASTPSQGVNYGYTF. The rearrangement links TRBV7-9 to TRBJ1-2, with D tentatively TRBD1 (6 bases). Germline V gene data show CDR1 as SEHNR and CDR2 as FQNEAQ (reference sequence). The CDR3 extends over 15 amino acids. V gave up 7 bases and J gave up 1 base, with 16 bases separating them.

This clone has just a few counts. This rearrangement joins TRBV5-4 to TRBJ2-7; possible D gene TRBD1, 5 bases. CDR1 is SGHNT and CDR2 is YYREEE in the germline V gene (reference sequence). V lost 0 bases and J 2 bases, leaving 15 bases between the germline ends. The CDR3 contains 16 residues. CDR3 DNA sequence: TGTGCCAGCAGCTTGGGGTACGGCAGGGCGGCCTACGAGCAGTACTTC. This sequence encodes CASSLGYGRAAYEQYF.

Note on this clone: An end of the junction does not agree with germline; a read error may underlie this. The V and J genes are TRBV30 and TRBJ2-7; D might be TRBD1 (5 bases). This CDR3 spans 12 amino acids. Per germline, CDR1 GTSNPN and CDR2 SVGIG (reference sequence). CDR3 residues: CAWSVGVYGQYF. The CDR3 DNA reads TGTGCCTGGAGCGTAGGGGTCTACGGGCAGTACTTC.

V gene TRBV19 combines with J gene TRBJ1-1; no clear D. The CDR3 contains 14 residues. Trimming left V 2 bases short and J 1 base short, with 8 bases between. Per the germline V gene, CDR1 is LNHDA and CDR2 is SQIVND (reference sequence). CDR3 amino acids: CASSILGENTEAFF. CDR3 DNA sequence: TGTGCCAGTAGTATACTCGGGGAGAACACTGAAGCTTTCTTT.

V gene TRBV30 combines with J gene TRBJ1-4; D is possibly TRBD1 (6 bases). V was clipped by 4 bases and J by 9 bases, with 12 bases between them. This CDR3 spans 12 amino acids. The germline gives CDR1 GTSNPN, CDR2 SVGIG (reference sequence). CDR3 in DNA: TGTGCCTGGACCCCGGACAGACAAAAACTGTTTTTT. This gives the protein CAWTPDRQKLFF.

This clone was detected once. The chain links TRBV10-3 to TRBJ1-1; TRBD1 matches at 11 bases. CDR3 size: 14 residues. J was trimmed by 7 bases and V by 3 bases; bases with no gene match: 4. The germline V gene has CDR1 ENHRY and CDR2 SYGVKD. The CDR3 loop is CAISDGTGGLEAFF. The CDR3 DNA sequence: TGTGCCATCAGTGATGGGACAGGGGGACTTGAAGCTTTCTTT.

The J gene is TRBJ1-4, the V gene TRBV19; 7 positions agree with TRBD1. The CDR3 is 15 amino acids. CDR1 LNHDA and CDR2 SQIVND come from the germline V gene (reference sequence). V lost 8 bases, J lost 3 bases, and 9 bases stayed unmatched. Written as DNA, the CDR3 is TGTGCCAGTGGAGAACCGGGACAGCCTAATGAAAAACTGTTTTTT. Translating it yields CASGEPGQPNEKLFF.

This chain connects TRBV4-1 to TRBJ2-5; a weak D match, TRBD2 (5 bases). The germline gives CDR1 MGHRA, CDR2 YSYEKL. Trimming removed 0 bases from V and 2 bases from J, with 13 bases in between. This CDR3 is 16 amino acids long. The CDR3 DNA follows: TGCGCCAGCAGCCAAGATCCCGGGGAAGGGCAAGAGACCCAGTACTTC. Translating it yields CASSQDPGEGQETQYF.

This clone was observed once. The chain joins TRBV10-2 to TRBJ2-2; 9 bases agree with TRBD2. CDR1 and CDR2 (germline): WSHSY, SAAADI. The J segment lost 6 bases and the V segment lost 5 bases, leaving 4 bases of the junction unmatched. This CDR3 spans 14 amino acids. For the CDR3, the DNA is TGCGCCAGCAGTATAGCGGGAGTTGCCGGGGAGCTGTTTTTT. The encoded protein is CASSIAGVAGELFF.

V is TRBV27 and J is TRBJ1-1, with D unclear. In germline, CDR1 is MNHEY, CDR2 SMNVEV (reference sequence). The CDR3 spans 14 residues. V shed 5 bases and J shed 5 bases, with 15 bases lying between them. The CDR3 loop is CASSPNQIVTEAFF. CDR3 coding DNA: TGTGCCAGCAGTCCTAACCAAATTGTGACTGAAGCTTTCTTT.

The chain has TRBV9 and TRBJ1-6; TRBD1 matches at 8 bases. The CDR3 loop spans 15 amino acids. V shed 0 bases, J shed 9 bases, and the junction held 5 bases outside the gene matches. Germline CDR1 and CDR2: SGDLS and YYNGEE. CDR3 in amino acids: CASSVETGEASPLHF. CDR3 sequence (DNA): TGTGCCAGCAGCGTAGAGACAGGGGAAGCTTCACCCCTCCACTTT. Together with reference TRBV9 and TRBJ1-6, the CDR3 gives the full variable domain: DSGVTQTPKHLITATGQRVTLRCSPRSGDLSVYWYQQSLDQGLQFLIQYYNGEERAKGNILERFSAQQFPDLHSELNLSSLELGDSALYFCASSVETGEASPLHFGNGTRLTVT.